Here is one TCR beta chain with its context. What antigen it recognizes has not been identified. Within one base of it there is no much larger clone, and no base qualities were kept. The data belong to a study of blood T cell repertoires in COVID-19 (dated by TCRdb to between 2020 and 2021). The study in broad terms: The collaborator samples originated in the United States, Italy and Spain and spanned the acute and convalescent phases of COVID-19. The repertoires were made available in a free public database intended to serve as a resource for research on the immune response to SARS-CoV-2. The samples were drawn from two sources: the first 160 participants of the ongoing ImmuneRACE study, and 1,254 subjects contributed by 6 global collaborators. The material from the prospective study consisted of cDNA or gDNA derived from T cells, B-cell-depleted T cells, or PBMCs. The dataset comprised deeply sampled blood TCRbeta repertoires from subjects exposed to, actively infected with, or recovered from COVID-19. Sample metadata almost always included a de-identified subject ID, COVID-19 status, age in years and sex. Where HLA class I and class II types were available, the types were taken from metadata supplied by the sample provider, not from assay-based typing. What the work shows at the level of the full study, not this receptor alone: How much clinical and demographic metadata was included differed by source and by participant, and the metadata was provided uncurated.

The collaborating institutions used their own protocols to collect whole blood in K2EDTA tubes. Collaborator samples were shipped for TCRbeta analysis as frozen whole blood, isolated PBMCs, or DNA extracted from either sample type. TCRbeta CDR3 regions were amplified from genomic DNA using the immunoSEQ Assay, a bias-controlled multiplex PCR. For the original study's pipeline: Nucleated cell counts per sample were estimated from amplification of reference gene primers within the assay. To quantify the absolute abundance of each unique TCRbeta CDR3 rearrangement, sequence reads were collapsed and filtered. For each sample, productive Simpson clonality was calculated as the square root of Simpson's diversity index over productive rearrangements. TCRdb retrieved this table from immuneACCESS and kept in-frame rearrangements only. Not all clones are present; in checked studies, unresolved V genes account for under half, and no reason is known for the remainder. V, J and clone size reflect that table, while D and trimming were determined from the DNA. The sample table contains about 120,000 clones; only one count was recorded for approximately 87% of them. About 3.9% of the sample comes from the top ten.

Relative to germline, V is 8 bases shorter and J is 5 bases shorter, with 6 bases between their ends. From the germline V gene, CDR1 is SGHTA and CDR2 is FQGNSA. Including cysteine and phenylalanine, the CDR3 has 11 amino acids. The retained sequence is limited to the CDR3, 33 bases, with the frame set at the first base. Sequencing was done on a sample of peripheral blood. This TCR was recovered from a man between 60 and 70 years old with acute or convalescent COVID-19. The V and J genes are TRBV7-2 and TRBJ1-4; no D segment can be confidently identified. The encoded CDR3 is CASRSNEKLFF. The DNA reads as follows: TGTGCCAGCCGTTCCAATGAAAAACTGTTTTTT.